This T cell receptor beta chain is from a study of T cells in Graves' hyperthyroidism and ophthalmopathy (dated by TCRdb to the late 2010s). In the study overall: Peripheral blood samples were taken at the time of initial diagnosis, prior to any treatment. A discovery cohort of about a hundred patients, roughly 45 with Graves' ophthalmopathy and more than 55 with stable Graves' hyperthyroidism, was used to find distinguishing TCR V-J signatures. For training and testing, the 100 patients in the discovery cohort were randomly divided in a 7:3 ratio. In roughly six Graves' hyperthyroidism patients, the study also compared T-cell repertoires from thyroid tissue with T-cell repertoires from blood. Once sampling was done, hyperthyroidism patients were given methimazole at a starting dose of 30 mg daily, whereas ophthalmopathy patients were given high-dose intravenous methylprednisolone. The paper reports TCR Vbeta CDR3 sequencing of 140 or so peripheral blood samples: 40 or so ophthalmopathy, roughly 80 hyperthyroidism and around 17 progressor patients. An independent validation cohort of 18 to 20 hyperthyroidism patients and 17 patients who later progressed to ophthalmopathy tested prospective prediction of ophthalmopathy.

Amplification of TCR beta CDR3 regions was carried out from RNA transcripts. A first-round RT-PCR of the TCR CDR3 used the HTBI primer set with the Qiagen OneStep RT-PCR kit. Libraries were constructed in a second round of multiplex PCR, after which size selection and purification were carried out. Libraries were sequenced paired-end with 100 bp reads on an Illumina HiSeq2000. The study's processing was this. SOAPnuke was used to process the raw data, with reads discarded if the reads contained adapters or uncalled bases, had a mean Phred below 15, or lacked an exact constant-primer or identifier match. High-quality paired reads were merged using COPE v1.2.5, and each unique nucleotide sequence was defined as a clonotype. MiTCR v1.1 was used to align clonotypes to the IMGT TRBV, TRBD and TRBJ reference segments. The analysis was restricted to V-J combinations with a frequency above 0.0001, which together covered just over 99% of the repertoires. The TCS score was defined as F50 (clonal expansion) divided by E x V (chaos), with BLOSUM62-based TCRdist calculated between CDR3 peptides within each V-J. Welch's t-statistics and random forest reduced just over 500 V-J features to about 13, which were used in a naive Bayes classifier (R e1071). Thyroid-blood repertoire similarity was quantified with the Morisita-Horn index. TCRdb handled the public reads itself, with Q25 trimming in fastp and clone calling in MiXCR, and kept productive beta chains. Rows matching on CDR3 protein sequence are summarized as one entry with the most common DNA and genes. The V and J calls and clone size come from TCRdb's table, not from the authors' own analysis. The sample data list hundreds of thousands of distinct CDR3 sequences, and 38% of these were observed just once. The ten most abundant clones make up about 8.9% of the sample.

Points the paper makes about the study in general: A model built on a 13 V-J signature distinguished ophthalmopathy from stable hyperthyroidism, reaching about 88% sensitivity and about 81% specificity in cross-validation and 80%/75% in testing. Sample size was not statistically predetermined, and blinding of investigators to group allocation was not performed. In validation, the model predicted progression to ophthalmopathy with about 71% sensitivity and 72.22% specificity, a median of 6.5 months before onset. Most expanded thyroid clonotypes (frequency above 0.001) were also found in blood, which suggests that blood repertoires may mirror thyroid immune responses.

Graves' hyperthyroidism was defined as stable when no progression to ophthalmopathy occurred over 18 months of follow-up. Hyperthyroidism patients were newly diagnosed, with disease duration under 2 months, and aged 18 to 65 years. Exclusion was applied to patients with uncontrolled infections, other autoimmune diseases, pregnancy or lactation. Clinical symptoms, serum thyroxine and TRAb, thyroid ultrasound, and orbital computed tomography formed the basis for the diagnoses. Ficoll-Paque density gradient centrifugation was used to isolate PBMCs from approximately 10 ml of fresh peripheral blood. Total RNA was extracted with Trizol reagent, and quality was checked on an Agilent 2100 Bioanalyzer. Notes on this clonotype: There is no known antigen for this receptor. The input lacks base qualities; no much larger clone sits a single base away.

The germline ends are 13 bases apart after V is trimmed by 1 base and J by 1 base. The CDR3 starts with the cysteine, ends with the phenylalanine, and has 16 residues. Of the read, only the CDR3 DNA is kept; its 48 bases are in frame from base 1. Reading the germline V gene gives CDR1 SGHVS and CDR2 FQNEAQ. This clonotype was obtained from a man between 18 and 29 years old with Graves' hyperthyroidism. This chain joins TRBV7-8 to TRBJ1-1; the D segment could be TRBD1, given 5 matching bases. Source material: blood. This receptor has the CDR3 CASSLVLGGTNTEAFF. The nucleotide sequence reads as follows: TGTGCCAGCAGCTTAGTTTTGGGTGGGACGAACACTGAAGCTTTCTTT.